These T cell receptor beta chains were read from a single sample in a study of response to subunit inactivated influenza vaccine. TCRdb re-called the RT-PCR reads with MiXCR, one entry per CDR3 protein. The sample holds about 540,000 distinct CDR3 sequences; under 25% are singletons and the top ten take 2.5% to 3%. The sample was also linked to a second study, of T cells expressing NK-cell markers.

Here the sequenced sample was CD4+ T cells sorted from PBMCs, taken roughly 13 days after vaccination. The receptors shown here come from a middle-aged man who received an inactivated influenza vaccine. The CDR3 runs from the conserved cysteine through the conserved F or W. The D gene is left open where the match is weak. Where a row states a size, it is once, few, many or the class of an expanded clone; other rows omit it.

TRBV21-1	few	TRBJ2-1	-	CASSKEGHFNEQFF	TGTGCCAGCAGCAAAGAAGGTCACTTCAATGAGCAGTTCTTC
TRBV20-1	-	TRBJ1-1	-	CSAKKVSLEAFF	TGCAGTGCTAAAAAGGTCAGTCTTGAAGCTTTCTTT
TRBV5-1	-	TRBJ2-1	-	CASSSRIGRLSSYNEQFF	TGCGCCAGCAGCTCCCGGATCGGCCGTCTTAGCTCCTACAATGAGCAGTTCTTC
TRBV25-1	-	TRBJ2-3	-	CASGRQWKGDTQYF	TGTGCCAGCGGTAGACAGTGGAAGGGAGATACGCAGTATTTT
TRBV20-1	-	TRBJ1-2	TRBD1	CSAHPGQGGYGYTF	TGCAGTGCTCATCCGGGACAGGGCGGCTATGGCTACACCTTC
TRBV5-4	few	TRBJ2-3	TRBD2	CASSSGSPTDTQYF	TGTGCCAGCAGCAGCGGGAGCCCCACAGATACGCAGTATTTT
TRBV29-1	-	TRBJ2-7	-	CSVEDLPYSGEQYF	TGCAGCGTTGAAGATCTTCCGTACTCGGGTGAGCAGTACTTC
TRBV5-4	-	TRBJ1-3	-	CASSLAPGVAGNTIYF	TGTGCCAGCAGCTTGGCCCCAGGGGTGGCTGGAAACACCATATATTTT
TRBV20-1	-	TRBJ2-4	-	CSARGQSKNIQYF	TGCAGTGCTAGAGGGCAGTCAAAAAACATTCAGTACTTC
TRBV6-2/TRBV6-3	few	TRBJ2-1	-	CASSYETGSVEQFF	TGTGCCAGCAGTTACGAAACGGGATCGGTTGAGCAGTTCTTC
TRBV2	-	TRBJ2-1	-	CASGFTYNEQFF	TGTGCCAGCGGATTCACCTACAATGAGCAGTTCTTC
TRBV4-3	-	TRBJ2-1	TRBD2	CASSKYSGLAGGRYNEQFF	TGCGCCAGCAGCAAATACTCGGGACTAGCGGGGGGGCGTTACAATGAGCAGTTCTTC
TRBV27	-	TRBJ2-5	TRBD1	CASSSRIGGPETQYF	TGTGCCAGCAGTTCGAGAATAGGGGGCCCAGAGACCCAGTACTTC
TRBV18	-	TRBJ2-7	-	CASSLSDGYEQYF	TGTGCCAGCTCCCTTTCGGACGGTTACGAGCAGTACTTC
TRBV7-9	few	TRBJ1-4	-	CASSSGIGHNEKLFF	TGTGCCAGCAGCTCAGGAATTGGACACAATGAAAAACTGTTTTTT
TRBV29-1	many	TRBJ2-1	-	CSARTGGEQFF	TGCAGCGCTCGGACGGGCGGTGAGCAGTTCTTC
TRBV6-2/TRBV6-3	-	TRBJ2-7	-	CASSSTEAYEQYF	TGTGCCAGCAGTTCTACAGAAGCCTACGAGCAGTACTTC